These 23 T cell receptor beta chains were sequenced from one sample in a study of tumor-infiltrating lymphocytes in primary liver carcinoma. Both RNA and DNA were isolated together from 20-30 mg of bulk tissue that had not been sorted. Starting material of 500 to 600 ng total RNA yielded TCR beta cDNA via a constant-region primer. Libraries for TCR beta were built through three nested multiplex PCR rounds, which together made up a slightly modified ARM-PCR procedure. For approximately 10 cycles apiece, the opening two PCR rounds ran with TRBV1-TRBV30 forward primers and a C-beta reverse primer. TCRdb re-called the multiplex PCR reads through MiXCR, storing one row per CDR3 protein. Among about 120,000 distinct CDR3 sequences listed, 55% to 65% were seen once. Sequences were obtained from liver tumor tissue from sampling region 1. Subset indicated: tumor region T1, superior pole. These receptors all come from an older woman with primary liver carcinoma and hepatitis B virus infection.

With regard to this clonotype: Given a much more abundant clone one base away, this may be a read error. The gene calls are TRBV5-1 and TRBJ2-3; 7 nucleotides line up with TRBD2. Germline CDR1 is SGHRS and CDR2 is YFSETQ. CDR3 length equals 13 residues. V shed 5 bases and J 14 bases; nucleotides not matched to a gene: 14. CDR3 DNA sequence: TGCGCCAGCAGTCAACCGGGAGGCCGCGATAGGTATTTT. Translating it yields CASSQPGGRDRYF.

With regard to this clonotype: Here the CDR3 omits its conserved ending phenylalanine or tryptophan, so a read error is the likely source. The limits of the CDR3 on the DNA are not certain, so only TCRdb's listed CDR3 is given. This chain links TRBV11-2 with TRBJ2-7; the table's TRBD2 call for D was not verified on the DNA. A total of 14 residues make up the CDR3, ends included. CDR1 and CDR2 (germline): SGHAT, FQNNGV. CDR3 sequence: CASSRLAGGSEEYL.

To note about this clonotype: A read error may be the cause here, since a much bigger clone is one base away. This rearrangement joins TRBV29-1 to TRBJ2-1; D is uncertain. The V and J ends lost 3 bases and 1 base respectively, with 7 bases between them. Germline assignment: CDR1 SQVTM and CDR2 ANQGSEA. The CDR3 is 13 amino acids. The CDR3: CSVEWNSYNEQFF. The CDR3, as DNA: TGCAGCGTTGAGTGGAATTCCTACAATGAGCAGTTCTTC.

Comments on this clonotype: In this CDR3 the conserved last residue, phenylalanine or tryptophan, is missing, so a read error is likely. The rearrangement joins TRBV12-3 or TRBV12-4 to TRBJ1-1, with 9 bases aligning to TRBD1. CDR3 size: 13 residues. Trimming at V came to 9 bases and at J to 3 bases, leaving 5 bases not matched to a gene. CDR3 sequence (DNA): TGTGCCAGTAGAAGGACAGGGGACACTGAAGCTTTCATT. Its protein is CASRRTGDTEAFI.

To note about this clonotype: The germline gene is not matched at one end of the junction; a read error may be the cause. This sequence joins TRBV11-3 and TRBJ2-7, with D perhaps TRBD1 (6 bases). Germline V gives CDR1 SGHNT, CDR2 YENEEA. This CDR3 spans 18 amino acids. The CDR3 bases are TGTGCCAGCCGCTTAGAAAGAGGGGGACCGGGACGGATTTACGAGCAATACTTC. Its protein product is CASRLERGGPGRIYEQYF.

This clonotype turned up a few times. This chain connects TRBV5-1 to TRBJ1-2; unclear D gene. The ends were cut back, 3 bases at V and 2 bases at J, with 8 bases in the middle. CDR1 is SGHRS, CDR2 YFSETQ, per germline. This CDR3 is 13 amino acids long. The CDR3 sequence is CASSSDGNYGYTF. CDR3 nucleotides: TGCGCCAGCAGCTCCGACGGAAACTATGGCTACACCTTC. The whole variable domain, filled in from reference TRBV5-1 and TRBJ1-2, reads KAGVTQTPRYLIKTRGQQVTLSCSPISGHRSVSWYQQTPGQGLQFLFEYFSETQRNKGNFPGRFSGRQFSNSRSEMNVSTLELGDSALYLCASSSDGNYGYTFGSGTRLTVV.

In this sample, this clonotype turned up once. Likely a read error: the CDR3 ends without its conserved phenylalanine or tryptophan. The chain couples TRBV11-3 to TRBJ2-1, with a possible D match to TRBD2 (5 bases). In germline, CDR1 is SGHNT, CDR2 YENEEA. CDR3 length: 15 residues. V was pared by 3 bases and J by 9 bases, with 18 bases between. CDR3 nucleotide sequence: TGTGCCAGCAGCTTGGCAGTGGCTGTCCGGGGTGAGCAGTTCTTA. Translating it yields CASSLAVAVRGEQFL.

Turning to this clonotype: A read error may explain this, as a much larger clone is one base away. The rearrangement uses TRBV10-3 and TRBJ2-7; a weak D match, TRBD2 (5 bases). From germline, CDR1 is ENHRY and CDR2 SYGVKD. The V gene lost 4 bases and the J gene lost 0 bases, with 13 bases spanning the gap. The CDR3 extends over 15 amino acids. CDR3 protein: CAISGGPPTSYEQYF. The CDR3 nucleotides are TGTGCCATCAGTGGAGGGCCGCCGACCTCCTACGAGCAGTACTTC.

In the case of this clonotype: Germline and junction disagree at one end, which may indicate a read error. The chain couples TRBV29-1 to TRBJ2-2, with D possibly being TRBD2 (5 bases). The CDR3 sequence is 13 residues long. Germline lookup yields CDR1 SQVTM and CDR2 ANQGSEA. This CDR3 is CSVDPTNTGELFF. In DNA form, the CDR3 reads TGCAGCGTTGATCCGACTAACACCGGGGAACTGTTTTTT.

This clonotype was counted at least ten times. CDR3 DNA: TGCGCCAGCAGCCAAGATATAGCGGGAGCCAACTACGAGCAGTACTTC. This encodes CASSQDIAGANYEQYF. V gene TRBV4-1 combines with J gene TRBJ2-7, with 9 bases fitting TRBD2. The CDR3 has 16 amino acids. The V gene's germline CDR1 is MGHRA and CDR2 YSYEKL. Trimming took 0 bases from V and 3 from J; bases not matched to a gene: 6.

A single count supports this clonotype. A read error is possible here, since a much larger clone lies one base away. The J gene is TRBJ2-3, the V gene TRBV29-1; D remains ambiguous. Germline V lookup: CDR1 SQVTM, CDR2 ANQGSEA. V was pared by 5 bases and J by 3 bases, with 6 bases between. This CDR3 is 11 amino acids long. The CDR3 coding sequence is TGCAGCGTTAGCGTGACAGATACGCAGTATTTT. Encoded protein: CSVSVTDTQYF.

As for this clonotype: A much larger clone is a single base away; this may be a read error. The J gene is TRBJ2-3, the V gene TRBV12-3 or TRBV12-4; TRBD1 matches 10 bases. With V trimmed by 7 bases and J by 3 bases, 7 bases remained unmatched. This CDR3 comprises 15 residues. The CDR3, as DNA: TGTGCCAGCAATCACTCGGGACAGGGGACAGATACGCAGTATTTT. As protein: CASNHSGQGTDTQYF.

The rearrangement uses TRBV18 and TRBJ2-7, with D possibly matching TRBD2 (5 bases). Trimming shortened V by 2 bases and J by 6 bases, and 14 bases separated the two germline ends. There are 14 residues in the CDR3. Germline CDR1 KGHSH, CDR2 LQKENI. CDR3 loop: CASSPDPRGSEQYF. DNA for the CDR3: TGTGCCAGCTCACCAGACCCTCGGGGATCCGAGCAGTACTTC.

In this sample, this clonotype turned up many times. The CDR3 nucleotides are TGTGCCAGCAGCCCAGGACTCAGCGGGAGCTGGAATGAGCAGTTCTTC. Its protein product is CASSPGLSGSWNEQFF. This chain links TRBV11-2 with TRBJ2-1, with 8 bases lining up with TRBD2. This CDR3 region has 16 residues. The V segment lost 5 bases and the J segment 7 bases; nucleotides outside the gene matches: 13. Germline CDR1 SGHAT, CDR2 FQNNGV. The whole variable domain, remainder taken from reference TRBV11-2 and TRBJ2-1, is EAGVAQSPRYKIIEKRQSVAFWCNPISGHATLYWYQQILGQGPKLLIQFQNNGVVDDSQLPKDRFSAERLKGVDSTLKIQPAKLEDSAVYLCASSPGLSGSWNEQFFGPGTRLTVL.

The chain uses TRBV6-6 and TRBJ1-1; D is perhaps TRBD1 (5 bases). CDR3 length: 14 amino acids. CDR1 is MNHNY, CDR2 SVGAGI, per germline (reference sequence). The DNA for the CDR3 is TGTGTCAACAACCGTGACAGCTGGAGCACTGAAGCTTTCTTT. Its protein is CVNNRDSWSTEAFF.

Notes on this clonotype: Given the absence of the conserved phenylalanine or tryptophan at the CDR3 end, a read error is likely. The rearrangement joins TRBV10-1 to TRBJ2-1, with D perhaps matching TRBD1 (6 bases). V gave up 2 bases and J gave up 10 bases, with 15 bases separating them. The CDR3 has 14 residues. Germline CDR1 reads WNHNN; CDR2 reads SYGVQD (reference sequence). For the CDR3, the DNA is TGCGCCAGCAGTGAGGTGACAGGCTTGGTCGAGCAGTTCCTC. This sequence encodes CASSEVTGLVEQFL.

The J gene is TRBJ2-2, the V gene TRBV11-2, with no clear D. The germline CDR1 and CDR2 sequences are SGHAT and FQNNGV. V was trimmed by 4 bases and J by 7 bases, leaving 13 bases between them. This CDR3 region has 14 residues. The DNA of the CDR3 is TGTGCCAGCAGCTCGAGGCCTACGGGCGGGGAGCTGTTTTTT. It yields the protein CASSSRPTGGELFF.

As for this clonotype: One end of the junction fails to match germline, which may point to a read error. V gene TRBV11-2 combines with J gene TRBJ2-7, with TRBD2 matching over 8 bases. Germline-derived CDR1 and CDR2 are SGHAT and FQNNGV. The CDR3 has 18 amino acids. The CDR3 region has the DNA TGTGCCAACAGCTTGGATTGGGTCAGTCTAGCGGGTCCCTACGGGCAGTACTTC. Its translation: CANSLDWVSLAGPYGQYF.

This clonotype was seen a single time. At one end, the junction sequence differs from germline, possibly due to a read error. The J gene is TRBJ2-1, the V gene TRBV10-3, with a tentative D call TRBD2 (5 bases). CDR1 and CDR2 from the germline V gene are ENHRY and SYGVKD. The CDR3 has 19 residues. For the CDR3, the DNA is TGTGCCATCAGTGAGTCAACCTCTGGCCCCTTAATACCTCGGGATGAGCAGTTTTTC. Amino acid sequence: CAISESTSGPLIPRDEQFF.

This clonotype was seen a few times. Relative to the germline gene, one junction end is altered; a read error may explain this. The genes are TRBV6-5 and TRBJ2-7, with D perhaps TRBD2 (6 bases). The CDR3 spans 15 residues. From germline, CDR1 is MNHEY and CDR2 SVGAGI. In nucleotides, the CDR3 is TGTGCCAGTAGCAAAATTAGCGGAAGCTCCTACGAGCAGTATTTC. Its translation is CASSKISGSSYEQYF.

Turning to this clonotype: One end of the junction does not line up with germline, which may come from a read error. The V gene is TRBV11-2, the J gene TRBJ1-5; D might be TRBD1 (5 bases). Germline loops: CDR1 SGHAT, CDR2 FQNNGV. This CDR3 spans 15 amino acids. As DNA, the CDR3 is TGTGCCAGCAGCTTAGGAGGGGTGGGGGGTCAGCCCCGGCATTTT. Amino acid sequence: CASSLGGVGGQPRHF. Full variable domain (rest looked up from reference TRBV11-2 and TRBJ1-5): EAGVAQSPRYKIIEKRQSVAFWCNPISGHATLYWYQQILGQGPKLLIQFQNNGVVDDSQLPKDRFSAERLKGVDSTLKIQPAKLEDSAVYLCASSLGGVGGQPRHFGDGTRLSIL.

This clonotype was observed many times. CDR3: CASSPDYNYEQYF. CDR3 sequence (DNA): TGTGCCAGCAGCCCCGACTATAACTACGAGCAGTACTTC. J is TRBJ2-7 and V is TRBV6-2 or TRBV6-3; tentatively, D is TRBD2 (5 bases). The CDR3 consists of 13 residues. Germline CDR1 is MNHEY and CDR2 is SVGEGT. V was shortened by 6 bases and J by 3 bases, with 12 bases between the two germline ends.

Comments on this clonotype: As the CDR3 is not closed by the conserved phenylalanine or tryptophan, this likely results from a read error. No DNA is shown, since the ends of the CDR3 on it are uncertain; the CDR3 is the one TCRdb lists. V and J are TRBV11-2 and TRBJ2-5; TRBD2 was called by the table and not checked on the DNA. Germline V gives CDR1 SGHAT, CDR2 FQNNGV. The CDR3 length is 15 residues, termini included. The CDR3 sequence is CASSLAGGEVETLYL.